This TCR beta chain was sequenced for a study of blood T cell repertoires in COVID-19 (TCRdb year 2020). About the full investigation: Samples covering the acute and convalescent phases of COVID-19 were provided by collaborators in the United States, Italy and Spain. The prospective study material was composed of cDNA or gDNA derived from T cells, B-cell-depleted T cells, or PBMCs. The dataset comprised deeply sampled blood TCRbeta repertoires from subjects exposed to, actively infected with, or recovered from COVID-19. The repertoires were released in a freely available public database intended as a resource for research on the immune response to SARS-CoV-2. The samples were drawn from two sources: the first 160 participants of the ongoing ImmuneRACE study, and approximately 1,300 subjects contributed by 6 global collaborators. Nearly every sample came with metadata listing a de-identified subject ID, COVID-19 status, age in years and sex. HLA class I and class II types, where available, came from metadata supplied by the sample provider rather than from assay-based typing.

As to this clone: There is no known antigen for this receptor. No base-level quality is on record; no much larger clone is a single base apart.

The immunoSEQ Assay, a bias-controlled multiplex PCR, was used to amplify TCRbeta CDR3 regions from genomic DNA. From the authors' description of their analysis: The number of nucleated cells in each sample was estimated by amplification of reference gene primers within the assay. To quantify the absolute abundance of each unique TCRbeta CDR3 rearrangement, sequence reads were collapsed and filtered. For each sample, productive Simpson clonality was calculated by taking the square root of Simpson's diversity index across productive rearrangements. TCRdb limited this immuneACCESS table to in-frame rearrangements with V and J called. A share of clones is missing; checked studies link under half to unresolved V genes, and the rest is unexplained. The D gene and trimming were derived from the DNA, and the V and J assignments and clone size from that table. The sample records 130,000 or so clones, around three quarters of which are singletons. The top ten clones comprise 10% to 12% of the sample.

According to the germline V gene, CDR1 reads SNHLY and CDR2 reads FYNNEI. The CDR3 runs 13 residues from the cysteine to the phenylalanine. The only DNA kept is the CDR3, 39 bases in frame from the first base. Trimming removed 7 bases from V and 2 bases from J, leaving 9 bases between the germline ends. The collaborating institutions used their own protocols to collect whole blood in K2EDTA tubes. For TCRbeta analysis, collaborators shipped samples in one of three forms: frozen whole blood, isolated PBMCs, or DNA extracted from either of those sample types. The paper as a whole reports these results and caveats: Clinical and demographic metadata were provided uncurated, with the amount varying by source and participant.

The chain was built from TRBV2 and TRBJ2-4, and the D gene may be TRBD1, 5 bases matching. The TCR originated in a human donor in a cohort sampled during active COVID-19. The sequencing sample was made of peripheral blood. The DNA sequence reads TGTGCCAGCAATGGGGCAACCAAAAACATTCAGTACTTC. It translates to CASNGATKNIQYF.